This T cell receptor (beta chain) is from a study of neurological immune-mediated disorders. In the study overall: Of the approximately 35 patients who had multiple sclerosis, roughly 30 had the relapsing-remitting form and 3 had the secondary progressive form. Whole-study results and caveats: Among 34 multiple sclerosis patients, 18 had repertoires that phylogenetic grouping placed in one related-CDR3 cluster, a possible signature.

Germline CDR1 is SNHLY and CDR2 is FYNNEI. The CDR3 consists of 15 residues. Trimming took 5 bases from V and 7 from J, leaving 21 bases between them. The sample holds many counts of this clonotype. Its antigen is not identified. MiXCR, run by TCRdb on the 5' RACE reads, gives a single entry per CDR3 protein. The sample consists of about 62,000 distinct CDR3 sequences, 3.5% to 4.5% of them appearing once. The unsorted libraries were produced from 2 million PBMCs held at -80 C. The sequenced material came from PBMCs. The sequence was collected from a woman aged 50 to 65 with multiple sclerosis. The V call is TRBV2, the J call TRBJ2-7; TRBD1 or TRBD2 may be the D gene (5 bases each). The CDR3 DNA reads TGTGCCAGCAGTCTACAGCTATGGGGGATGGGAGAGCAGTACTTC. Translating it yields CASSLQLWGMGEQYF.